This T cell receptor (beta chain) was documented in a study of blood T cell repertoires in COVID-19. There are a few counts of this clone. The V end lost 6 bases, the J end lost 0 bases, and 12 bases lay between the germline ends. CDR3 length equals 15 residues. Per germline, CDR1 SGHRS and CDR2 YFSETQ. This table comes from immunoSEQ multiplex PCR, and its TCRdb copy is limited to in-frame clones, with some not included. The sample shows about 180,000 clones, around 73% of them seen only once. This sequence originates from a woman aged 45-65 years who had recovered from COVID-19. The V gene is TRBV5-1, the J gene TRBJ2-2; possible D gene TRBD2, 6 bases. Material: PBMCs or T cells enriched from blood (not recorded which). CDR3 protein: CASKPGDPNTGELFF. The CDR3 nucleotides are TGCGCCAGCAAACCGGGGGACCCGAACACCGGGGAGCTGTTTTTT.